The 25 T cell receptor beta chains presented below share a single source sample, sequenced in a study of T-cell reconstitution after alpha-beta-depleted transplantation in children. Unique molecular identifiers were incorporated during preparation of the TCRbeta library. TCRdb fed the PCR reads into MiXCR, producing one record per CDR3 protein. The sample consists of about 640,000 distinct CDR3 sequences, 16% of them appearing once. The sequences come from PBMCs from the stem cell graft donor, collected from the stem cell graft. The receptors were gathered from a human donor who donated a stem cell graft to a child with acute myeloid leukemia.

This clonotype was detected a few times. CDR3: CASSLALGGQTEAFF. The CDR3 nucleotides read TGCGCCAGCAGCTTGGCTTTAGGGGGGCAAACTGAAGCTTTCTTT. The chain has TRBV5-1 and TRBJ1-1; D perhaps matches TRBD1 (6 bases). V shed 0 bases and J shed 5 bases, with 14 bases lying between them. Per the germline V gene, CDR1 is SGHRS and CDR2 is YFSETQ. The CDR3 runs 15 residues.

The chain carries TRBV3-1 and TRBJ1-5, with D perhaps matching TRBD1 (6 bases). The CDR3 has 13 amino acids. CDR1 is LGHDT, CDR2 YNNKEL, per germline (reference sequence). The V end was cut by 5 bases, the J end by 6 bases, with 11 bases between. Here the CDR3 DNA reads TGTGCCAGCAGCGCTACAGGGTCTCAGCCCCAGCATTTT. It codes for CASSATGSQPQHF.

The count of this clonotype is one. Written as DNA, the CDR3 is TGTGCCAGCAGCCCAGAGGCTGGGACAGGGGGCACCCAGTACTTC. As protein: CASSPEAGTGGTQYF. The chain uses TRBV7-2 and TRBJ2-5, with 12 bases matching TRBD1. J lost 8 bases, V lost 5 bases, and 9 bases had no gene match. CDR1 and CDR2 (germline): SGHTA, FQGNSA. CDR3 length: 15 residues.

This chain uses TRBV7-9 with TRBJ2-5, with D uncertain. The germline V gene has CDR1 SEHNR and CDR2 FQNEAQ (reference sequence). V shed 3 bases and J shed 2 bases, with 7 bases lying between them. The CDR3 is made up of 13 amino acids. The CDR3 is CASSFGKQETQYF. CDR3 coding DNA: TGTGCCAGCAGCTTTGGAAAACAAGAGACCCAGTACTTC.

There are many counts of this clonotype. This CDR3 reads CASSPGASITEAFF. DNA for the CDR3: TGTGCCAGCAGCCCAGGGGCATCTATCACTGAAGCTTTCTTT. The chain couples TRBV7-9 to TRBJ1-1; tentative D call: TRBD1 (6 bases). Per germline, CDR1 SEHNR and CDR2 FQNEAQ (reference sequence). This CDR3 has 14 residues. The V and J ends lost 5 bases and 4 bases respectively, with 14 bases between them.

This clonotype was detected ten times or more. This chain links TRBV5-6 with TRBJ2-1; the match to TRBD2 covers 7 bases. The germline CDR1 and CDR2 sequences are SGHDT and YYEEEE. The V segment lost 1 base and the J segment 9 bases; nucleotides outside the gene matches: 10. The CDR3 is 15 amino acids. DNA for the CDR3: TGTGCCAGCAGCTTGACAACGGGGGGAGGTGGTGAGCAGTTCTTC. Amino acids: CASSLTTGGGGEQFF.

This clonotype was detected a few times. V and J are TRBV5-1 and TRBJ2-7; 7 bases line up with TRBD1. This CDR3 is 13 amino acids long. Germline V gene data show CDR1 as SGHRS and CDR2 as YFSETQ. The trim removed 4 bases at V and 4 bases at J, leaving 5 bases unmatched. CDR3 residues: CASSPTGQYEQYV. CDR3 DNA sequence: TGCGCCAGCAGCCCTACGGGACAGTACGAGCAGTACGTC.

This clonotype was observed many times. The J gene is TRBJ2-3, the V gene TRBV29-1, with unresolved D. CDR3 length: 15 residues. V lost 0 bases to trimming and J lost 2 bases, with 12 bases between them. CDR1 and CDR2 from the germline V gene are SQVTM and ANQGSEA. CDR3 amino acids: CSVEDPQAFTDTQYF. CDR3 sequence (DNA): TGCAGCGTTGAAGATCCCCAGGCCTTCACAGATACGCAGTATTTT.

This clonotype was picked up many times. This sequence joins TRBV20-1 and TRBJ1-5, with 8 bases aligning to TRBD1. The CDR3 is 17 residues long. Germline V gene data show CDR1 as DFQATT and CDR2 as SNEGSKA (reference sequence). Trimming at V came to 0 bases and at J to 0 bases, leaving 7 bases not matched to a gene. CDR3 in DNA: TGCAGTGCTAGAGATCAGGGGGCGGGAATTAGCAATCAGCCCCAGCATTTT. Its protein product is CSARDQGAGISNQPQHF.

The rearrangement links TRBV4-3 to TRBJ2-5, with D perhaps given as TRBD1 or TRBD2 (5 bases each). The CDR3 has 15 amino acids. V was pared by 4 bases and J by 4 bases, with 16 bases between. The germline CDR1 and CDR2 sequences are LGHNA and YSLEER. The CDR3 reads CASSPRGRVGETQYF. CDR3 coding DNA: TGCGCCAGCAGCCCCCGGGGCAGGGTAGGAGAGACCCAGTACTTC.

This clonotype was counted at least ten times. V gene TRBV12-3 or TRBV12-4 combines with J gene TRBJ1-5, with D hard to call. Trimming took 3 bases from V and 10 from J, leaving 13 bases between them. The CDR3 consists of 13 residues. The CDR3 spells CASSFSASGPQHF. The CDR3 DNA reads as TGTGCCAGCAGTTTTTCGGCCTCGGGACCCCAGCATTTT.

The sample holds many counts of this clonotype. V usage is TRBV10-2 and J usage is TRBJ1-1; 8 bases match TRBD1. V lost 8 bases to trimming and J lost 6 bases; unmatched junction nucleotides: 5. The CDR3 is 12 residues long. Germline V gene sequence: CDR1 WSHSY, CDR2 SAAADI. Here the CDR3 reads CASGDRRAEAFF. DNA for the CDR3: TGCGCCAGCGGGGACAGGAGGGCTGAAGCTTTCTTT.

This clonotype has at least ten counts. The chain links TRBV25-1 to TRBJ1-6; D gene unclear. V dropped 2 bases and J dropped 9 bases, with 11 bases sitting between them. CDR3 length: 14 amino acids. In germline, CDR1 is MGHDK, CDR2 SYGVNS. DNA of the CDR3: TGTGCCAGCAGTGAAGGAGGGCAGTCTTCACCCCTCCACTTT. Its translation is CASSEGGQSSPLHF.

The V and J genes are TRBV6-1 and TRBJ1-1, with TRBD1 as a possible D gene (6 bases). V lost 5 bases and J lost 1, with 20 bases in between. Germline assignment: CDR1 MNHNS and CDR2 SASEGT. The CDR3 runs to 17 residues. The CDR3 spells CASSRHNRQESNTEAFF. The DNA of the CDR3 is TGTGCCAGCAGTCGACATAACAGACAGGAGTCGAACACTGAAGCTTTCTTT.

This clonotype was observed many times. The gene calls are TRBV20-1 and TRBJ2-2; D is unresolved. The germline CDR1 and CDR2 sequences are DFQATT and SNEGSKA (reference sequence). The germline V and J ends were trimmed by 0 bases and 1 base, with 3 bases remaining between them. This CDR3 region has 13 residues. CDR3 coding DNA: TGCAGTGCTAGAGAAAGGAACACCGGGGAGCTGTTTTTT. Protein product: CSARERNTGELFF.

This clonotype was seen only a few times. The V gene is TRBV18, the J gene TRBJ1-5, with TRBD1 as a possible D gene (5 bases). Germline V gene lookup returns CDR1 KGHSH and CDR2 LQKENI. This CDR3 is 16 amino acids long. Trimming removed 6 bases at V and 4 bases at J, with 19 bases between. As DNA, the CDR3 is TGTGCCAGCTCCCCCTTACCTGGGGCAGATAATCAGCCCCAGCATTTT. It codes for CASSPLPGADNQPQHF.

This chain joins TRBV5-5 and TRBJ1-1; D gene unclear. Germline CDR1 and CDR2: SGHKS and YYEKEE (reference sequence). The CDR3 covers 16 residues. Trimming removed 4 bases at V and 0 bases at J, with 16 bases between. The chain's CDR3 is CASSRRLSLMNTEAFF. DNA for the CDR3: TGTGCCAGCAGCCGTCGACTGTCGCTTATGAACACTGAAGCTTTCTTT.

This clonotype was detected ten times or more. The chain links TRBV5-4 to TRBJ2-3; D uncertain. Per the germline V gene, CDR1 is SGHNT and CDR2 is YYREEE (reference sequence). Trimming cost V 0 bases and J 8 bases, with 13 bases left between them. This CDR3 contains 14 residues. Here the CDR3 reads CASSLGSEAGTQYF. The CDR3 nucleotides are TGTGCCAGCAGCTTGGGGTCTGAGGCCGGTACGCAGTATTTT.

This clonotype showed up many times. This chain uses TRBV29-1 with TRBJ1-4; no clear D gene. Trimming shortened V by 7 bases and J by 3 bases, and 12 bases separated the two germline ends. CDR3 length: 13 residues. The germline V gene encodes CDR1 SQVTM and CDR2 ANQGSEA. CDR3 region: CSASTRPNEKLFF. DNA for the CDR3: TGCAGCGCTTCGACAAGACCTAATGAAAAACTGTTTTTT.

This clonotype was observed many times. The chain carries TRBV20-1 and TRBJ2-1; D ambiguous. Per germline, CDR1 DFQATT and CDR2 SNEGSKA (reference sequence). The CDR3 is made up of 13 amino acids. This CDR3 reads CSWVLNSYNEQFF. The CDR3, as DNA: TGCAGCTGGGTCCTCAACTCCTACAATGAGCAGTTCTTC.

There are a few counts of this clonotype. The chain joins TRBV10-3 to TRBJ2-7, with D possibly matching TRBD2 (6 bases). This CDR3 region has 15 residues. In germline, CDR1 is ENHRY, CDR2 SYGVKD. V was cut by 8 bases and J by 4 bases, with 21 bases left in between. CDR3 residues: CAIDGSGTGGYEQYF. DNA for the CDR3: TGTGCCATCGATGGTAGTGGCACCGGGGGATACGAGCAGTACTTC.

The V and J genes are TRBV7-3 and TRBJ2-1; D may be TRBD1 (5 bases). The V gene lost 5 bases and the J gene lost 7 bases, with 15 bases spanning the gap. Germline CDR1 SGHTA, CDR2 FQGTGA. This CDR3 has 14 amino acids. Here the CDR3 reads CASSSTSGLNEQFF. CDR3 DNA sequence: TGTGCCAGCAGCAGTACATCAGGGTTAAATGAGCAGTTCTTC. Variable domain in full (rest from reference TRBV7-3 and TRBJ2-1): GAGVSQTPSNKVTEKGKYVELRCDPISGHTALYWYRQSLGQGPEFLIYFQGTGAADDSGLPNDRFFAVRPEGSVSTLKIQRTERGDSAVYLCASSSTSGLNEQFFGPGTRLTVL.

This clonotype was detected only a few times. The chain carries TRBV12-3 or TRBV12-4 and TRBJ2-1; D tentatively reads TRBD1 or TRBD2 (5 bases each). The CDR3 loop spans 15 amino acids. Trimming took 7 bases from V and 4 from J, leaving 17 bases between them. In DNA, the CDR3 is TGTGCCAGCATTTGGGGGACGGGCAATTACAATGAGCAGTTCTTC. This encodes CASIWGTGNYNEQFF.

This CDR3 is CATSDRLNQPQHF. CDR3 nucleotide sequence: TGTGCCACCAGCGACAGGCTCAATCAGCCCCAGCATTTT. This rearrangement joins TRBV15 to TRBJ1-5; possible D gene TRBD1, 6 bases. The CDR3 runs to 13 residues. Trimming removed 5 bases from V and 3 bases from J, with 8 bases in between. Germline V gene data show CDR1 as LNHNV and CDR2 as YYDKDF (reference sequence).

This clonotype was seen at least ten times. This sequence joins TRBV20-1 and TRBJ2-7, with TRBD1 identical over 7 bases. The germline CDR1 and CDR2 sequences are DFQATT and SNEGSKA (reference sequence). The CDR3 is 13 residues long. J gave up 5 bases and V 2 bases, and 6 bases lay outside the gene matches. The CDR3 DNA follows: TGCAGTGCTAGACGAGACAGGGTCAACGAGCAGTACTTC. Translation gives CSARRDRVNEQYF.